Listed below are T cell receptor beta chains from one sample, sequenced in a study of T cells after somatic rescue of genetic block. TCRdb's table, derived via immunoSEQ multiplex PCR, lists solely in-frame clones and lacks some. This sample carries tens of thousands of clones, about 90% of them seen once, and the ten largest clones take 1.5% to 2%. Material: peripheral blood mononuclear cells (PBMCs). These TCRs come from a woman aged 18 to 35. The CDR3 runs from the conserved cysteine through the conserved F or W. A D gene is named only where the DNA matches it firmly. The size of a clone is reported for some rows only, either as once, few or many, or as a class for expanded clones.

clone size,D gene,V gene,J gene,CDR3 protein,CDR3 DNA
.,TRBD1,TRBV27,TRBJ2-7,CASRIHRGRRYEQYF,TGTGCCAGCAGGATACACAGGGGGCGCCGTTACGAGCAGTACTTC
.,.,TRBV5-1,TRBJ2-5,CASSLGFGLAQETQYF,TGCGCCAGCAGCTTGGGGTTTGGCCTAGCCCAAGAGACCCAGTACTTC
.,.,TRBV5-6,TRBJ1-5,CASSLAHGQPQHF,TGTGCCAGCAGCTTGGCCCATGGGCAGCCCCAGCATTTT
.,.,TRBV19,TRBJ1-5,CASSSLKPGYSNQPQHF,TGTGCCAGTAGTTCCCTAAAACCGGGATATAGCAATCAGCCCCAGCATTTT
.,.,TRBV6-5,TRBJ2-2,CASSGDNTGELFF,TGTGCCAGCAGTGGGGACAACACCGGGGAGCTGTTTTTT
.,TRBD1,TRBV27,TRBJ2-7,CASSWTPGQGIPGEQYF,TGTGCCAGCAGCTGGACCCCGGGACAGGGAATTCCGGGCGAGCAGTACTTC
once,.,TRBV19,TRBJ2-5,CASSIDAEETQYF,TGTGCCAGTAGTATAGATGCCGAAGAGACCCAGTACTTC
.,TRBD1,TRBV7-8,TRBJ1-5,CASSLWTGASNQPQHF,TGTGCCAGCAGCTTATGGACAGGGGCGAGCAATCAGCCCCAGCATTTT
.,TRBD2,TRBV11-1,TRBJ2-7,CASSIRTSGPYEQYF,TGTGCCAGCAGCATACGGACTAGCGGACCATACGAGCAGTACTTC
once,.,TRBV5-1,TRBJ2-1,CASSLDGPSSYNEQFF,TGCGCCAGCAGCTTGGATGGCCCAAGCTCCTACAATGAGCAGTTCTTC
.,.,TRBV6-4,TRBJ2-5,CASSDQTAQETQYF,TGTGCCAGCAGTGATCAGACAGCTCAAGAGACCCAGTACTTC
.,.,TRBV28,TRBJ2-2,CASSPWRSAGELFF,TGTGCCAGCAGCCCTTGGAGATCGGCCGGGGAGCTGTTTTTT
once,.,TRBV6-1,TRBJ2-1,CASSVGARSEQFF,TGTGCCAGCAGTGTGGGGGCGCGTAGTGAGCAGTTCTTC
.,.,TRBV29-1,TRBJ2-5,CSAGRDQETQYF,TGCAGCGCCGGACGGGACCAAGAGACCCAGTACTTC
.,TRBD2,TRBV11-3,TRBJ2-2,CASSREAGELFF,TGTGCCAGCAGTCGGGAGGCCGGGGAGCTGTTTTTT
.,.,TRBV13,TRBJ2-7,CASSSSGRTGGQYF,TGTGCCAGCAGCTCCTCAGGAAGGACTGGGGGGCAGTACTTC
once,TRBD1,TRBV18,TRBJ1-1,CASSPPGQGNTEAFF,TGTGCCAGCTCACCACCGGGACAGGGAAACACTGAAGCTTTCTTT
.,TRBD1,TRBV4-1,TRBJ1-2,CASSSTWDRRNYGYTF,TGCGCCAGCAGCTCTACCTGGGACAGAAGAAACTATGGCTACACCTTC
.,.,TRBV19,TRBJ2-5,CASSIGTGKGETQYF,TGTGCCAGTAGTATAGGGACCGGGAAAGGAGAGACCCAGTACTTC
.,TRBD1,TRBV5-8,TRBJ2-5,CASSPGTGQETQYF,TGTGCCAGCAGCCCAGGGACAGGCCAAGAGACCCAGTACTTC
.,.,TRBV4-3,TRBJ2-1,CASSQDRFLAGEQFF,TGCGCCAGCAGCCAAGATCGGTTTTTGGCGGGTGAGCAGTTCTTC
.,.,TRBV11-2,TRBJ2-4,CASSPPGNIQYF,TGTGCCAGCAGCCCTCCGGGAAACATTCAGTACTTC
.,.,TRBV7-6,TRBJ2-3,CASSLAARSTDTQYF,TGTGCCAGCAGCTTAGCGGCCAGGAGCACAGATACGCAGTATTTT
few,TRBD2,TRBV7-9,TRBJ2-7,CASSFELAGGVEQYF,TGTGCCAGCAGCTTCGAACTAGCGGGAGGAGTCGAGCAGTACTTC
.,.,TRBV4-1,TRBJ1-1,CASSQPSQKGGDTEAFF,TGCGCCAGCAGCCAACCGTCCCAGAAGGGAGGGGACACTGAAGCTTTCTTT
.,.,TRBV19,TRBJ1-1,CASSIDPRGVTEAFF,TGTGCCAGTAGTATAGATCCCCGTGGGGTGACTGAAGCTTTCTTT